The 20 T cell receptor beta chains below were found in one sample sequenced in a study of blood T cells in healthy people across ages. Through a sample-barcoded 5' primer and a J-beta primer mix, a second PCR was run for 7 to 11 cycles. TCRdb re-called the 5' RACE reads through MiXCR, storing one row per CDR3 protein. The sample comprises roughly 1.5 million distinct CDR3 sequences, approximately 43% of which are singletons, and 4% rests with the top ten. The sample taken for sequencing was blood. The receptors were sampled from a woman aged 18 to 35 in good health.

The sample holds many counts of this clonotype. The chain carries TRBV7-9 and TRBJ2-1; D possibly corresponds to TRBD2 (6 bases). Trimming pared 3 bases from V and 3 bases from J, leaving 27 bases between. This CDR3 is built from 20 residues. CDR1 is SEHNR, CDR2 FQNEAQ, per germline (reference sequence). The CDR3 sequence is CASSFSGARNRDLFYNEQFF. CDR3 DNA: TGTGCCAGCAGCTTTAGTGGTGCAAGAAACCGGGACTTGTTCTACAATGAGCAGTTCTTC.

The CDR3 sequence is CSAREGPSTDTQYF. The CDR3 nucleotides are TGCAGTGCTAGGGAGGGACCTAGCACAGATACGCAGTATTTT. The rearrangement links TRBV20-1 to TRBJ2-3, with D possibly TRBD2 on 6 matching bases. The V end lost 3 bases, the J end lost 0 bases, and 10 bases lay between the germline ends. The CDR3 length is 14 residues. The germline gives CDR1 DFQATT, CDR2 SNEGSKA (reference sequence).

This clonotype was observed a handful of times. The V gene is TRBV20-1, the J gene TRBJ1-2; a weak D match, TRBD1 (5 bases). Deletions cut 3 bases from V and 2 bases from J, with 13 bases between. CDR3 size: 14 residues. From germline, CDR1 is DFQATT and CDR2 SNEGSKA (reference sequence). CDR3 sequence reads: CSASAGTVNYGYTF. DNA for the CDR3: TGCAGTGCTAGCGCAGGGACCGTGAACTATGGCTACACCTTC.

This clonotype was seen a few times. This chain joins TRBV5-1 and TRBJ2-7; 9 positions agree with TRBD1. V gave up 3 bases and J gave up 3 bases; unmatched junction bases: 4. The CDR3 spans 14 residues. From germline, CDR1 is SGHRS and CDR2 YFSETQ. The CDR3 coding sequence is TGCGCCAGCAGCTGGACAGGGGATCACTACGAGCAGTACTTC. Translation: CASSWTGDHYEQYF.

For this clonotype: This sequence may be a read error, since a much larger clone differs from it by one base. The V gene is TRBV29-1, the J gene TRBJ2-3, with 11 bases identical to TRBD2. The CDR3 has 18 residues. After removal of 6 bases from V and 4 bases from J, the junction contained 18 bases not matched to a gene. Per germline, CDR1 SQVTM and CDR2 ANQGSEA. The CDR3 nucleotides read TGCAGCGTCCATGGCCTGAGACTAGCGGGACATAGTGCAGATACGCAGTATTTT. Translating gives CSVHGLRLAGHSADTQYF.

In this sample, this clonotype turned up once. V usage is TRBV4-1 and J usage is TRBJ2-7, with D possibly TRBD1 on 5 matching bases. The CDR3 is 13 amino acids. From germline, CDR1 is MGHRA and CDR2 YSYEKL. V lost 3 bases, J lost 4 bases, and 10 bases lay in between. CDR3 sequence (DNA): TGCGCCAGCAGCCACAGACAGAAGTACGAGCAGTACTTC. This encodes CASSHRQKYEQYF.

V gene TRBV27 combines with J gene TRBJ2-4; either TRBD1 or TRBD2 may fit D (5 bases each). Deletions cut 7 bases from V and 0 bases from J, with 19 bases between. The CDR3 is 17 amino acids. Germline V gene lookup returns CDR1 MNHEY and CDR2 SMNVEV (reference sequence). The CDR3 reads CASIRVQGGLAKNIQYF. CDR3 sequence (DNA): TGTGCCAGCATCCGGGTTCAGGGTGGACTAGCCAAAAACATTCAGTACTTC.

V is TRBV20-1 and J is TRBJ2-1; TRBD2 is a possible D gene (6 bases). Germline V CDR1 and CDR2: DFQATT, SNEGSKA (reference sequence). The CDR3 covers 18 residues. V was clipped by 1 base and J by 2 bases, with 21 bases between them. The CDR3 region is CSARGLAYERIPYNEQFF. CDR3 nucleotides: TGCAGTGCTAGAGGTCTAGCGTACGAGAGGATCCCCTACAATGAGCAGTTCTTC.

This chain joins TRBV12-3 or TRBV12-4 and TRBJ2-5; D is uncertain. CDR3 length: 15 amino acids. The V and J ends lost 4 bases and 5 bases respectively, with 17 bases between them. CDR3 region: CASSSVRGIGETQYF. The CDR3 DNA reads TGTGCCAGCAGTTCAGTGAGAGGCATCGGGGAGACCCAGTACTTC.

Concerning this clonotype itself: Given a much more abundant clone one base away, this may be a read error. This rearrangement joins TRBV10-3 to TRBJ2-3, with D possibly being TRBD1 (6 bases). Judging by the DNA end, TRBJ1-5 fits better; the J call may be wrong. Per the germline V gene, CDR1 is ENHRY and CDR2 is SYGVKD. The CDR3 covers 13 residues. The CDR3 loop is CARSGGPTDTQHF. Written as DNA, the CDR3 is TGTGCCAGAAGCGGGGGGCCCACAGATACGCAGCATTTT.

The J gene is TRBJ1-2, the V gene TRBV12-3 or TRBV12-4; D gene unclear. The CDR3 runs 14 residues. Trimming removed 5 bases from V and 3 bases from J, with 13 bases in between. Written as DNA, the CDR3 is TGTGCCAGCAGTCCTTCGGGCAGCTACTATGGCTACACCTTC. The encoded protein is CASSPSGSYYGYTF.

This clonotype showed up just a few times. The rearrangement links TRBV4-3 to TRBJ1-5, with D perhaps TRBD1 (5 bases). Germline CDR1 LGHNA, CDR2 YSLEER. This CDR3 spans 14 amino acids. V lost 1 base and J 9 bases, leaving 13 bases between the germline ends. The CDR3 here is CASSQAGGSWPQHF. The CDR3, as DNA: TGCGCCAGCAGCCAAGCGGGGGGTTCCTGGCCCCAGCATTTT.

This clonotype was counted only a few times. The rearrangement joins TRBV24-1 to TRBJ2-1; the match to TRBD2 covers 7 bases. Germline CDR1 KGHDR, CDR2 SFDVKD. This CDR3 region has 13 residues. Trimming removed 9 bases from V and 6 bases from J; junction bases left unmatched: 7. The CDR3 spells CATGLSSGNEQFF. The DNA of the CDR3 is TGTGCCACCGGGTTATCTAGCGGCAATGAGCAGTTCTTC.

V gene TRBV11-2 combines with J gene TRBJ1-2; perhaps TRBD1 as D (5 bases). Germline V lookup: CDR1 SGHAT, CDR2 FQNNGV. V was clipped by 1 base and J by 9 bases, with 9 bases between them. CDR3 length: 12 residues. CDR3 loop: CASSLVLGRYTF. Here the CDR3 DNA reads TGTGCCAGCAGCTTAGTTCTGGGACGCTACACCTTC.

Here the CDR3 reads CATTTGYGYTF. DNA for the CDR3: TGTGCCACCACCACAGGGTACGGCTACACCTTC. The gene calls are TRBV6-1 and TRBJ1-2; D perhaps matches TRBD1 (6 bases). V was trimmed by 10 bases and J by 8 bases, leaving 14 bases between them. The CDR3 totals 11 residues. CDR1 is MNHNS, CDR2 SASEGT, per germline.

This clonotype came up a few times. The chain recombines TRBV5-1 with TRBJ1-1; the D is unclear. Trimming left V 2 bases short and J 0 bases short, with 5 bases between. The germline CDR1 and CDR2 sequences are SGHRS and YFSETQ. CDR3 length: 13 amino acids. The CDR3 spells CASSFEMNTEAFF. In nucleotides, the CDR3 is TGCGCCAGCAGCTTTGAGATGAACACTGAAGCTTTCTTT. Drawing the rest from reference TRBV5-1 and TRBJ1-1, the complete variable domain is KAGVTQTPRYLIKTRGQQVTLSCSPISGHRSVSWYQQTPGQGLQFLFEYFSETQRNKGNFPGRFSGRQFSNSRSEMNVSTLELGDSALYLCASSFEMNTEAFFGQGTRLTVV.

With regard to this clonotype: It may be a read error: a sequence one base away is much more abundant. The V gene is TRBV6-6, the J gene TRBJ1-2; tentative D call: TRBD1 (6 bases). The CDR3 loop spans 13 amino acids. Per germline, CDR1 MNHNY and CDR2 SVGAGI (reference sequence). For the CDR3, the DNA is TGTGCCAGCAGTTACCGGGACAACTATGACTACACCTTC. Translated: CASSYRDNYDYTF.

This clonotype has a handful of counts. V and J are TRBV6-1 and TRBJ2-4; 8 bases align to TRBD1. Germline V gene lookup returns CDR1 MNHNS and CDR2 SASEGT. The CDR3 totals 13 residues. Trimming took 10 bases from V and 6 from J; bases not matched to a gene: 8. This CDR3 is CATAGQGRNIQYF. CDR3 coding DNA: TGTGCCACCGCCGGACAGGGAAGAAACATTCAGTACTTC.

The chain is built from TRBV6-6 and TRBJ2-7, with no clear D. Trimming removed 5 bases at V and 5 bases at J, with 10 bases between. Germline V lookup: CDR1 MNHNY, CDR2 SVGAGI (reference sequence). The CDR3 length is 12 residues. DNA of the CDR3: TGTGCCAGCAGTCCGGTGTTAGACGAGCAGTACTTC. Protein product: CASSPVLDEQYF.

There are a few counts of this clonotype. One junction end disagrees with the germline gene, perhaps due to a read error. The chain couples TRBV9 to TRBJ2-5; perhaps D is TRBD1 or TRBD2 (5 bases each). The CDR3 consists of 14 residues. Germline lookup yields CDR1 SGDLS and CDR2 YYNGEE. CDR3 DNA: TGTGCCAGAAGCGTAGGTTGGGGGCAAGAGACCCAGTACTTC. This encodes CARSVGWGQETQYF.